Following are 7 T cell receptor beta chains from one sample sequenced in a study of blood T cell repertoires in COVID-19. Some clones are missing from TCRdb's copy, which holds only in-frame ones; the method was immunoSEQ multiplex PCR. Among tens of thousands of clones listed, 90% were seen once. Sequencing input: peripheral blood. The receptors come from a woman of 80 years or more with active COVID-19.

The gene calls are TRBV3-1 (or the pseudogene TRBV3-2) and TRBJ2-1, with D maybe TRBD2 (6 bases). The CDR3 is 18 residues long. V was cut by 0 bases and J by 4 bases, with 19 bases left in between. Germline CDR1 reads LGHDT; CDR2 reads YNNKEL (reference sequence). As DNA, the CDR3 is TGTGCCAGCAGCCAAGATGAGAACGACCAGCGGGTATACAATGAGCAGTTCTTC. Its translation: CASSQDENDQRVYNEQFF.

The chain is built from TRBV28 and TRBJ2-3, with D unresolved. This CDR3 has 12 amino acids. With 4 bases removed from V and 6 bases from J, the gap between germline ends came to 8 bases. CDR1 and CDR2 (germline): MDHEN, SYDVKM. The CDR3: CASSWRADTQYF. The CDR3, as DNA: TGTGCCAGCAGTTGGCGAGCGGATACGCAGTATTTT.

The rearrangement uses TRBV15 and TRBJ2-1; 12 nucleotides align to TRBD2. CDR1 and CDR2 from the germline V gene are LNHNV and YYDKDF (reference sequence). J gave up 8 bases and V 3 bases, and 8 bases lay outside the gene matches. This CDR3 spans 16 amino acids. CDR3 loop: CATSSTTSGSRDEQFF. The DNA for the CDR3 is TGTGCCACCAGCAGTACGACTAGCGGGAGTAGGGATGAGCAGTTCTTC.

CDR3 sequence (DNA): TGTGCCAGCAGCGACAGGACTAACACTGAAGCTTTCTTT. This sequence encodes CASSDRTNTEAFF. V is TRBV7-9 and J is TRBJ1-1, with a possible D match to TRBD1 (6 bases). Germline V gene sequence: CDR1 SEHNR, CDR2 FQNEAQ (reference sequence). This CDR3 is 13 amino acids long. V was trimmed by 5 bases and J by 2 bases, leaving 9 bases between them. The full variable domain, completed using reference TRBV7-9 and TRBJ1-1, is DTGVSQNPRHKITKRGQNVTFRCDPISEHNRLYWYRQTLGQGPEFLTYFQNEAQLEKSRLLSDRFSAERPKGSFSTLEIQRTEQGDSAMYLCASSDRTNTEAFFGQGTRLTVV.

The chain's CDR3 is CASRQTGTGFSPLHF. The CDR3, as DNA: TGTGCCAGCAGACAAACCGGGACAGGGTTTTCACCCCTCCACTTT. The chain links TRBV14 to TRBJ1-6, with TRBD1 matching 9 bases. In germline, CDR1 is SGHDN, CDR2 FVKESK. The CDR3 is made up of 15 amino acids. Trimming removed 6 bases from V and 9 bases from J; junction bases left unmatched: 9.

This clone was observed once. This chain joins TRBV27 and TRBJ2-1; TRBD2 agrees at 11 bases. Germline V gene lookup returns CDR1 MNHEY and CDR2 SMNVEV (reference sequence). CDR3 size: 18 residues. Unmatched junction bases numbered 9, after V lost 5 bases and J lost 0 bases. DNA of the CDR3: TGTGCCAGCAGTGAAGGACTAGCGGGCCGGAGCTCCTACAATGAGCAGTTCTTC. It encodes CASSEGLAGRSSYNEQFF.

The chain has TRBV27 and TRBJ2-1, with 8 bases that match TRBD2. The CDR3 is made up of 15 amino acids. The J segment lost 6 bases and the V segment lost 10 bases, leaving 14 bases of the junction unmatched. Germline CDR1 reads MNHEY; CDR2 reads SMNVEV (reference sequence). The CDR3 loop reads CATRNAGGFFNEQFF. The CDR3 DNA sequence: TGTGCCACCCGGAACGCGGGAGGCTTCTTCAATGAGCAGTTCTTC.